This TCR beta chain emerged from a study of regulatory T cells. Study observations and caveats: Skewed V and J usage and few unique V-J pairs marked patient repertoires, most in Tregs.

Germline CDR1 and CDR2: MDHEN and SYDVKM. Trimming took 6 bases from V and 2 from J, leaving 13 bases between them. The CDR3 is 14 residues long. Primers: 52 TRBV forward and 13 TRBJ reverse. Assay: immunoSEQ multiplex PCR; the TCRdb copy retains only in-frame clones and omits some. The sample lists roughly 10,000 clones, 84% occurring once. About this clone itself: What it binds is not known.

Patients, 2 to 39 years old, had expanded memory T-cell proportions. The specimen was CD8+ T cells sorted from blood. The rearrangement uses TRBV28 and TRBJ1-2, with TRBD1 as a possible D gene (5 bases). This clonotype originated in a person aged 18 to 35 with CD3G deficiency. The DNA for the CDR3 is TGTGCCAGCAGCTCGATCCAGGGAAACTATGGCTACACCTTC. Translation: CASSSIQGNYGYTF.